This T cell receptor beta chain originates from a study of Ad26.COV2.S vaccination and SARS-CoV-2 variants. About the study: The COV1001 Ad26.COV2.S trial arm included the donor. Intramuscular Ad26.COV2.S at 5x10^10 or 1x10^11 viral particles.

This clone was picked up one time. This table comes from immunoSEQ multiplex PCR, and its TCRdb copy is limited to in-frame clones, with some not included. The table lists approximately 300,000 clones, roughly 86% of them singletons. Trimming left V 3 bases short and J 5 bases short, with 23 bases between. The germline V gene has CDR1 SGDLS and CDR2 YYNGEE. CDR3 length: 17 amino acids. The treatment was: roughly 19 received Ad26.COV2.S at low or high dose, single or two shots; several received placebo; per-sample allocation not given. Sample collection was performed on day 63 after the first vaccine or placebo injection.

Material: peripheral blood, obtained in a trial of Ad26.COV2.S vaccine versus placebo. This TCR came from a person between 18 and 59 years old who received the Ad26.COV2.S COVID-19 vaccine or a placebo. The rearrangement joins TRBV9 to TRBJ2-5, with D tentatively TRBD2 (5 bases). CDR3 nucleotide sequence: TGTGCCAGCAGCGCGGTTACCTGGCCCCCCGGGGAGGAGACCCAGTACTTC. This codes for CASSAVTWPPGEETQYF.